Listed here are 28 T cell receptor beta chains from one sample, sequenced in a study of technical replicates of blood from several donors. The method was immunoSEQ multiplex PCR; TCRdb's version includes in-frame clones alone and lacks a portion of them. The repertoire includes 75,000 to 95,000 clones, approximately 94% of them detected once, and around 0.25% sits in the top ten. The sequenced material came from T cells isolated from PBMCs. These receptors all stem from a human donor in good health.

The chain carries TRBV2 and TRBJ1-4; D gene ambiguous. This CDR3 comprises 17 residues. The V end lost 5 bases, the J end lost 0 bases, and 16 bases lay between the germline ends. In germline, CDR1 is SNHLY, CDR2 FYNNEI. For the CDR3, the DNA is TGTGCCAGCAGTTCGCTTGGTACTACTGCAACTAATGAAAAACTGTTTTTT. Amino acid sequence: CASSSLGTTATNEKLFF.

V and J are TRBV5-4 and TRBJ1-1; D call uncertain. Between the trimmed V and J ends, which lost 4 bases and 2 bases, there was a span of 15 bases. This CDR3 has 15 amino acids. Germline loops: CDR1 SGHNT, CDR2 YYREEE (reference sequence). CDR3 region: CASSPEVSGNTEAFF. DNA for the CDR3: TGTGCCAGCAGCCCAGAGGTTAGTGGAAACACTGAAGCTTTCTTT.

This clone was recorded once. The genes are TRBV9 and TRBJ2-1; TRBD2 matches at 11 bases. Looked up from germline, CDR1 is SGDLS and CDR2 is YYNGEE. The V segment lost 4 bases and the J segment 4 bases; nucleotides outside the gene matches: 4. The CDR3 contains 15 residues. The CDR3 loop reads CASSLRLAGYNEQFF. The CDR3 DNA reads as TGTGCCAGCAGCCTCAGACTAGCGGGGTACAATGAGCAGTTCTTC.

This clone was seen only once. The chain links TRBV2 to TRBJ2-2, with D possibly matching TRBD2 (7 bases). V was cut by 8 bases and J by 6 bases, with 19 bases left in between. The CDR3 runs to 15 residues. Germline CDR1 is SNHLY and CDR2 is FYNNEI. Here the CDR3 DNA reads TGTGCCAGCCCGGAGAGGGGGGGAGACTCCGGGGAGCTGTTTTTT. This translates into CASPERGGDSGELFF.

The genes are TRBV27 and TRBJ1-2; D unclear. CDR3 length: 15 residues. Deletions cut 0 bases from V and 5 bases from J, with 13 bases between. Per germline, CDR1 MNHEY and CDR2 SMNVEV (reference sequence). This chain's CDR3 is CASSLSWSGRYGYTF. CDR3 DNA sequence: TGTGCCAGCAGTTTATCGTGGAGTGGCCGATATGGCTACACCTTC.

The chain uses TRBV5-1 and TRBJ2-7; D may be TRBD2 (6 bases). Trimming pared 2 bases from V and 1 base from J, leaving 13 bases between. The CDR3 consists of 15 residues. Germline CDR1 and CDR2: SGHRS and YFSETQ. The CDR3 sequence is CASSFGGIVSYEQYF. CDR3 DNA sequence: TGCGCCAGCAGCTTCGGGGGTATTGTATCCTACGAGCAGTACTTC.

V and J are TRBV5-1 and TRBJ2-1; 7 positions agree with TRBD1. J lost 7 bases, V lost 0 bases, and 10 bases had no gene match. Per the germline V gene, CDR1 is SGHRS and CDR2 is YFSETQ. CDR3 length equals 16 residues. This CDR3 reads CASSLVGTTGWNEQFF. The CDR3 DNA is TGCGCCAGCAGCTTGGTAGGGACGACAGGGTGGAATGAGCAGTTCTTC.

The V and J genes are TRBV28 and TRBJ2-3; 7 bases fit TRBD2. CDR1 and CDR2 (germline): MDHEN, SYDVKM. V lost 4 bases, J lost 5 bases, and 12 bases stayed unmatched. The CDR3 consists of 16 residues. CDR3 DNA sequence: TGTGCCAGCAGTTCCCGGGACTATCGAATGCTAGATACGCAGTATTTT. Its translation: CASSSRDYRMLDTQYF.

The CDR3: CASSRDSYEQYF. CDR3 nucleotides: TGTGCCAGCAGCCGGGACTCCTACGAGCAGTACTTC. J is TRBJ2-7 and V is TRBV2; possible D gene TRBD2, 5 bases. The germline V gene encodes CDR1 SNHLY and CDR2 FYNNEI. The CDR3 is 12 amino acids. Deletions cut 6 bases from V and 0 bases from J, with 6 bases between. Combining the CDR3 with reference TRBV2 and TRBJ2-7 gives the whole variable domain EPEVTQTPSHQVTQMGQEVILRCVPISNHLYFYWYRQILGQKVEFLVSFYNNEISEKSEIFDDQFSVERPDGSNFTLKIRSTKLEDSAMYFCASSRDSYEQYFGPGTRLTVT.

This chain joins TRBV28 and TRBJ1-5, with 9 bases fitting TRBD1. Unmatched junction bases numbered 6, after V lost 6 bases and J lost 6 bases. Germline V gene data show CDR1 as MDHEN and CDR2 as SYDVKM. The CDR3 is made up of 14 amino acids. The CDR3 here is CASSRQGVVQPQHF. Written as DNA, the CDR3 is TGTGCCAGCAGCCGACAGGGGGTGGTTCAGCCCCAGCATTTT.

The chain couples TRBV28 to TRBJ1-6, with D unclear. Germline V gives CDR1 MDHEN, CDR2 SYDVKM. The CDR3 is made up of 12 amino acids. V lost 6 bases and J 6 bases, leaving 6 bases between the germline ends. In DNA form, the CDR3 reads TGTGCCAGCAGGCTCAGTAATTCACCCCTCCACTTT. This sequence encodes CASRLSNSPLHF.

This chain uses TRBV5-1 with TRBJ1-1; D uncertain. The CDR3 has 16 residues. The germline V gene encodes CDR1 SGHRS and CDR2 YFSETQ. Trimming pared 1 base from V and 3 bases from J, leaving 16 bases between. The CDR3 here is CASSLKSERSDTEAFF. The CDR3 nucleotides read TGCGCCAGCAGCTTGAAATCCGAACGGTCGGACACTGAAGCTTTCTTT.

Concerning this clone: At one end the junction does not follow the germline gene, possibly because of a read error. The CDR3 DNA is TGTGCCAGCACCGGGACAGGGAACGCTGAAGCTTTCTTT. It yields the protein CASTGTGNAEAFF. The chain links TRBV2 to TRBJ1-1; TRBD1 matches at 9 bases. The CDR3 runs 13 residues. CDR1 is SNHLY, CDR2 FYNNEI, per germline.

The genes are TRBV7-8 and TRBJ1-1; D gene ambiguous. This CDR3 comprises 14 residues. V was trimmed by 1 base and J by 1 base, leaving 7 bases between them. The germline V gene has CDR1 SGHVS and CDR2 FQNEAQ. In nucleotides, the CDR3 is TGTGCCAGCAGCTTAGGTCCGAGGAACACTGAAGCTTTCTTT. Its translation: CASSLGPRNTEAFF.

This chain links TRBV6-6 with TRBJ2-7, with 9 positions matching TRBD1. The germline gives CDR1 MNHNY, CDR2 SVGAGI (reference sequence). CDR3 size: 16 residues. Trimming at V came to 6 bases and at J to 3 bases, leaving 12 bases not matched to a gene. CDR3: CASRENAGTGYYEQYF. In DNA, the CDR3 is TGTGCCAGCAGGGAAAATGCCGGGACAGGGTACTACGAGCAGTACTTC.

The V call is TRBV28, the J call TRBJ2-1, with 10 bases lining up with TRBD1. Trimming at V came to 2 bases and at J to 7 bases, leaving 8 bases not matched to a gene. Germline assignment: CDR1 MDHEN and CDR2 SYDVKM. The CDR3 is 16 amino acids. The CDR3 DNA sequence: TGTGCCAGCAGTTTAATCGACAGGGGGCGAGCAAATGAGCAGTTCTTC. It codes for CASSLIDRGRANEQFF.

The J gene is TRBJ2-2, the V gene TRBV15; 8 positions match TRBD1. The CDR3 has 15 residues. Looked up from germline, CDR1 is LNHNV and CDR2 is YYDKDF (reference sequence). J gave up 6 bases and V 7 bases, and 10 bases lay outside the gene matches. DNA for the CDR3: TGTGCCACCATAGCTCCACAGGGGGAGGCCGGGGAGCTGTTTTTT. Its protein is CATIAPQGEAGELFF.

About this clone: One end of the junction fails to match germline, which may point to a read error. The chain uses TRBV2 and TRBJ2-3, with TRBD2 as a possible D gene (5 bases). This CDR3 comprises 12 residues. Germline values: CDR1 SNHLY, CDR2 FYNNEI. The CDR3 DNA reads as TGTGCCAGCAATGGAGGCACGGATACGCAGTATTTT. Its translation: CASNGGTDTQYF.

The chain combines TRBV6-1 with TRBJ2-7, with a tentative D call TRBD2 (6 bases). V was shortened by 1 base and J by 3 bases, with 10 bases between the two germline ends. CDR1 MNHNS and CDR2 SASEGT come from the germline V gene. The CDR3 is 14 residues long. CDR3 in DNA: TGTGCCAGCAGTGAAGAGGGCGGGATCTACGAGCAGTACTTC. Amino acids: CASSEEGGIYEQYF.

This sequence joins TRBV27 and TRBJ2-1; D may be TRBD1 (6 bases). Germline-derived CDR1 and CDR2 are MNHEY and SMNVEV (reference sequence). The V end lost 7 bases, the J end lost 12 bases, and 19 bases lay between the germline ends. CDR3 length: 13 amino acids. The CDR3 region is CASTYGQTGRQFF. The CDR3 nucleotides read TGTGCCAGCACCTATGGACAGACGGGGAGGCAGTTCTTC.

The rearrangement links TRBV5-4 to TRBJ2-7; 10 nucleotides agree with TRBD2. With V trimmed by 4 bases and J by 6 bases, 10 bases remained unmatched. Germline V gene data show CDR1 as SGHNT and CDR2 as YYREEE (reference sequence). The CDR3 length is 15 residues. CDR3 sequence: CASSAKSSGSFEQYF. The DNA of the CDR3 is TGTGCCAGCAGCGCGAAATCTAGCGGGAGTTTCGAGCAGTACTTC.

The rearrangement links TRBV18 to TRBJ2-7; D is undetermined. The V gene lost 6 bases and the J gene lost 2 bases, with 11 bases spanning the gap. The CDR3 extends over 13 amino acids. Germline V gives CDR1 KGHSH, CDR2 LQKENI. CDR3 sequence (DNA): TGTGCCAGCTCCCCAACACAGACCTACGAGCAGTACTTC. Amino acids: CASSPTQTYEQYF.

The rearrangement joins TRBV4-1 to TRBJ1-3; D unclear. The V gene's germline CDR1 is MGHRA and CDR2 YSYEKL. Deletions cut 0 bases from V and 8 bases from J, with 11 bases between. The CDR3 covers 14 residues. CDR3 bases: TGCGCCAGCAGCCAAGACCGGGGAAGAGACACCATATATTTT. This codes for CASSQDRGRDTIYF.

The chain links TRBV19 to TRBJ2-7; 12 nucleotides match TRBD2. Per germline, CDR1 LNHDA and CDR2 SQIVND (reference sequence). This CDR3 has 15 amino acids. The V gene end was trimmed by 4 bases and the J gene end by 6 bases; junction bases not matched to a gene: 7. The chain's CDR3 is CASSTLAGGVGEQYF. The CDR3 DNA reads TGTGCCAGTAGTACCCTAGCGGGAGGGGTGGGCGAGCAGTACTTC.

The V and J genes are TRBV4-1 and TRBJ2-1; TRBD1 is a possible D gene (5 bases). The CDR3 loop spans 13 amino acids. V was shortened by 4 bases and J by 4 bases, with 8 bases between the two germline ends. Germline loops: CDR1 MGHRA, CDR2 YSYEKL. DNA for the CDR3: TGCGCCAGCAGCCCCGACAGATACAATGAGCAGTTCTTC. Protein: CASSPDRYNEQFF.

The CDR3 nucleotides read TGTGCCAGCGGGGCCTACACCTACAATGAGCAGTTCTTC. It encodes CASGAYTYNEQFF. The rearrangement joins TRBV2 to TRBJ2-1; D is possibly TRBD1 (5 bases). The V and J ends lost 8 bases and 2 bases respectively, with 10 bases between them. Germline CDR1 reads SNHLY; CDR2 reads FYNNEI. The CDR3 covers 13 residues.

V and J are TRBV27 and TRBJ2-1; 9 nucleotides match TRBD2. Germline V gene data show CDR1 as MNHEY and CDR2 as SMNVEV (reference sequence). This CDR3 is built from 18 residues. The ends lost 0 bases at V and 2 bases at J; junction bases unmatched: 8. The CDR3 protein is CASSLSAGTSKTYNEQFF. The CDR3 region has the DNA TGTGCCAGCAGTTTATCCGCCGGGACTAGCAAGACCTACAATGAGCAGTTCTTC.

The J gene is TRBJ2-7, the V gene TRBV11-2; D unclear. The CDR3 sequence is 16 residues long. Trimming shortened V by 2 bases and J by 0 bases, and 14 bases separated the two germline ends. CDR1 is SGHAT, CDR2 FQNNGV, per germline. CDR3 sequence: CASSLMTRRSSYEQYF. CDR3 nucleotides: TGTGCCAGCAGCTTAATGACAAGGCGCAGCTCCTACGAGCAGTACTTC.